These 18 T cell receptor beta chains came from one sample sequenced in a study of blood T cell repertoires in COVID-19. TCRdb's table, derived via immunoSEQ multiplex PCR, lists solely in-frame clones and lacks some. This sample has 210,000 or so clones, with 85% to 90% found just once. Sequencing was performed on peripheral blood. These receptors were obtained from a man aged 25 to 40 with COVID-19, enrolled during active disease.

The V gene is TRBV29-1, the J gene TRBJ2-2; 9 bases match TRBD1. The junction had 7 bases not matched to a gene; V was cut back by 3 bases and J by 5 bases. This CDR3 is built from 15 residues. Germline assignment: CDR1 SQVTM and CDR2 ANQGSEA. This chain's CDR3 is CSVEAGTGKTGELFF. CDR3 DNA: TGCAGCGTTGAGGCCGGGACAGGGAAAACCGGGGAGCTGTTTTTT.

J is TRBJ2-7 and V is TRBV19; 11 bases agree with TRBD1. CDR1 and CDR2 (germline): LNHDA, SQIVND (reference sequence). The CDR3 is 15 amino acids. Germline trimming cut 10 bases from V and 2 bases from J; bases unmatched to any gene: 10. CDR3 in amino acids: CATGQGASPTYEQYF. As DNA, the CDR3 is TGTGCCACTGGACAGGGGGCCTCCCCCACCTACGAGCAGTACTTC.

J is TRBJ2-1 and V is TRBV6-5; maybe TRBD1 (6 bases). CDR3 length equals 13 residues. Germline V lookup: CDR1 MNHEY, CDR2 SVGAGI. Between the trimmed V and J ends, which lost 6 bases and 12 bases, there was a span of 18 bases. Here the CDR3 reads CASSGDILMAQFF. In DNA, the CDR3 is TGTGCCAGCAGCGGGGACATTTTAATGGCGCAGTTCTTC.

The J gene is TRBJ1-4, the V gene TRBV30; perhaps TRBD1 as D (6 bases). The CDR3 extends over 14 amino acids. Germline loops: CDR1 GTSNPN, CDR2 SVGIG (reference sequence). Trimming cost V 3 bases and J 8 bases, with 16 bases left between them. CDR3 residues: CAWSNRELREKLFF. CDR3 nucleotides: TGTGCCTGGAGCAACAGGGAACTACGGGAAAAACTGTTTTTT.

The V and J genes are TRBV7-9 and TRBJ1-4, with TRBD1 matching over 9 bases. CDR3 length: 15 residues. The trim removed 5 bases at V and 7 bases at J, leaving 8 bases unmatched. CDR1 is SEHNR, CDR2 FQNEAQ, per germline (reference sequence). CDR3 sequence (DNA): TGTGCCAGCAGCCAGGGACAGGGACGGAGTGAAAAACTGTTTTTT. Amino acid sequence: CASSQGQGRSEKLFF.

The gene calls are TRBV11-2 and TRBJ2-7; no reliable D call. With 1 base removed from V and 7 bases from J, the gap between germline ends came to 11 bases. The CDR3 totals 13 residues. Germline assignment: CDR1 SGHAT and CDR2 FQNNGV. CDR3 DNA: TGTGCCAGCAGCTTAGCCGGGTCTCTTGAGCAGTACTTC. Amino acids: CASSLAGSLEQYF.

This clone appeared once. The chain uses TRBV4-2 and TRBJ2-5; 9 bases are shared with TRBD2. CDR1 is LGHNA and CDR2 is YNFKEQ in the germline V gene. The CDR3 sequence is 17 residues long. V lost 0 bases, J lost 4 bases, and 9 bases stayed unmatched. CDR3 region: CASSQDPLAGRGETQYF. DNA for the CDR3: TGTGCCAGCAGCCAAGACCCGCTAGCGGGGAGGGGAGAGACCCAGTACTTC.

This chain connects TRBV19 to TRBJ1-5; a weak D match, TRBD1 (6 bases). Trimming left V 6 bases short and J 5 bases short, with 14 bases between. The CDR3 runs to 14 residues. Germline V CDR1 and CDR2: LNHDA, SQIVND (reference sequence). The CDR3 sequence is CASSLRNRDQPQHF. In DNA, the CDR3 is TGTGCCAGTAGCCTACGGAACAGGGATCAGCCCCAGCATTTT.

This chain uses TRBV19 with TRBJ2-1; TRBD2 matches at 7 bases. V gave up 3 bases and J gave up 3 bases; unmatched junction bases: 14. The germline gives CDR1 LNHDA, CDR2 SQIVND (reference sequence). This CDR3 spans 18 amino acids. The CDR3 spells CASSIVTGGSGSYNEQFF. CDR3 in DNA: TGTGCCAGTAGTATTGTCACAGGCGGGAGCGGTAGCTACAATGAGCAGTTCTTC. The variable domain in full, completed from reference TRBV19 and TRBJ2-1, reads DGGITQSPKYLFRKEGQNVTLSCEQNLNHDAMYWYRQDPGQGLRLIYYSQIVNDFQKGDIAEGYSVSREKKESFPLTVTSAQKNPTAFYLCASSIVTGGSGSYNEQFFGPGTRLTVL.

The chain uses TRBV12-3 or TRBV12-4 and TRBJ1-4; tentative D call: TRBD1 (6 bases). This CDR3 is 13 amino acids long. V was pared by 5 bases and J by 2 bases, with 6 bases between. This CDR3 reads CASSGQTNEKLFF. The CDR3 DNA follows: TGTGCCAGCAGTGGACAGACTAATGAAAAACTGTTTTTT.

Concerning this clone itself: Other DNA sequences in the sample encode the same CDR3. The chain carries TRBV5-4 and TRBJ1-1, with D uncertain. This CDR3 has 12 amino acids. V lost 0 bases and J 7 bases, leaving 7 bases between the germline ends. Germline loops: CDR1 SGHNT, CDR2 YYREEE (reference sequence). CDR3 DNA: TGTGCCAGCAGCTTGGAACAGATTGAAGCTTTCTTT. It translates to CASSLEQIEAFF.

J is TRBJ1-2 and V is TRBV5-1, with 8 positions matching TRBD1. The CDR3 consists of 13 residues. After removal of 5 bases from V and 7 bases from J, the junction contained 7 bases not matched to a gene. From germline, CDR1 is SGHRS and CDR2 YFSETQ. CDR3 in DNA: TGCGCCAGCAGACCCGGGACAGGCGGTGGCTACACCTTC. Protein product: CASRPGTGGGYTF.

The rearrangement joins TRBV9 to TRBJ2-3, with a possible D match to TRBD1 (6 bases). Trimming took 3 bases from V and 0 from J, leaving 20 bases between them. Germline V CDR1 and CDR2: SGDLS, YYNGEE. This CDR3 has 18 amino acids. DNA of the CDR3: TGTGCCAGCAGCGCTCTTCCCTCGACAGGTTTGAGCACAGATACGCAGTATTTT. Translated: CASSALPSTGLSTDTQYF.

The chain uses TRBV21-1 and TRBJ1-5; the D call of TRBD1 is as the table states it, not checked on the DNA. TRBV21-1 is a known pseudogene. CDR3 length equals 20 residues. The CDR3 loop is CASSKWHKTDRGRWDQPQHF. CDR3 bases: TGTGCCAGCAGCAAATGGCATAAGACGGACAGGGGGCGCTGGGATCAGCCCCAGCATTTT.

The CDR3 spells CASSMGQGNEKLFF. In nucleotides, the CDR3 is TGCGCCAGCAGTATGGGGCAGGGTAATGAAAAACTGTTTTTT. This chain connects TRBV5-1 to TRBJ1-4, with D perhaps TRBD1 (5 bases). The CDR3 loop spans 14 amino acids. The V end lost 5 bases, the J end lost 4 bases, and 12 bases lay between the germline ends. Germline CDR1 is SGHRS and CDR2 is YFSETQ.

The V gene is TRBV13, the J gene TRBJ2-1; the match to TRBD2 covers 8 bases. The V segment lost 5 bases and the J segment 5 bases; nucleotides outside the gene matches: 14. Germline V gene data show CDR1 as PRHDT and CDR2 as FYEKMQ (reference sequence). The CDR3 has 17 amino acids. CDR3: CASSVLLAREVDNEQFF. DNA of the CDR3: TGTGCCAGCAGCGTCCTACTAGCGCGGGAGGTTGACAATGAGCAGTTCTTC.

V gene TRBV5-6 combines with J gene TRBJ2-1; 9 bases are shared with TRBD1. This CDR3 contains 16 residues. Losses at the gene ends were 4 bases for V and 0 bases for J; bases not matched to a gene: 5. Germline lookup yields CDR1 SGHDT and CDR2 YYEEEE. This CDR3 reads CASSKDRGGSYNEQFF. CDR3 coding DNA: TGTGCCAGCAGCAAAGACAGGGGGGGCTCCTACAATGAGCAGTTCTTC.

V and J are TRBV7-8 and TRBJ2-6; TRBD2 is a possible D gene (5 bases). In germline, CDR1 is SGHVS, CDR2 FQNEAQ. The CDR3 loop spans 16 amino acids. V lost 2 bases, J lost 0 bases, and 8 bases lay in between. CDR3 amino acids: CASSLNAGSGANVLTF. The CDR3 DNA reads TGTGCCAGCAGCTTAAATGCGGGCTCTGGGGCCAACGTCCTGACTTTC.